The 20 T cell receptor beta chains reported below all come from one sample, sequenced in a study of OX40 agonist ivuxolimab in advanced cancers. Profiled with immunoSEQ multiplex PCR; TCRdb holds only in-frame clones, not every one. The sample consists of 57,000 or so clones, around 90% of them appearing once. The sequences come from CD4+ or CD8+ T cells sorted from blood, collected in a trial of the OX40 agonist ivuxolimab. The source of these receptors is an adult with an advanced solid tumor such as melanoma, head and neck, liver or kidney cancer.

This chain joins TRBV16 and TRBJ1-1, with a possible D match to TRBD1 (5 bases). The germline V gene has CDR1 KGHSY and CDR2 FQNENV. The CDR3 is made up of 15 amino acids. V gave up 3 bases and J gave up 3 bases, with 14 bases separating them. The CDR3 here is CASSQGSVGDTEAFF. The CDR3 coding sequence is TGTGCCAGCAGCCAGGGATCGGTGGGGGACACTGAAGCTTTCTTT.

The chain links TRBV29-1 to TRBJ1-6; 7 nucleotides match TRBD1. J lost 7 bases, V lost 7 bases, and 7 bases had no gene match. Germline V gene lookup returns CDR1 SQVTM and CDR2 ANQGSEA. The CDR3 length is 13 residues. The CDR3 DNA sequence: TGCAGCGCCCGGGACAGTAGGAATTCACCCCTCCACTTT. It specifies CSARDSRNSPLHF.

The chain uses TRBV5-6 and TRBJ2-2; 10 bases agree with TRBD1. Unmatched junction bases numbered 8, after V lost 5 bases and J lost 4 bases. CDR1 is SGHDT, CDR2 YYEEEE, per germline. The CDR3 consists of 16 residues. The CDR3 DNA reads as TGTGCCAGCAGTTCCGGGACAGGGGTCACCACCGGGGAGCTGTTTTTT. Translating it yields CASSSGTGVTTGELFF.

The chain carries TRBV2 and TRBJ2-2, with D uncertain. The V end was cut by 2 bases, the J end by 0 bases, with 10 bases between. The CDR3 contains 16 residues. From germline, CDR1 is SNHLY and CDR2 FYNNEI. CDR3 sequence reads: CASSESRRANTGELFF. The DNA for the CDR3 is TGTGCCAGCAGTGAAAGTCGAAGGGCGAACACCGGGGAGCTGTTTTTT.

The CDR3 nucleotides are TGCGCCAGCAGTACTGGGACAGTTAATGAAAAACTGTTTTTT. Translating it yields CASSTGTVNEKLFF. This chain uses TRBV5-1 with TRBJ1-4, with 7 nucleotides matching TRBD1. From germline, CDR1 is SGHRS and CDR2 YFSETQ. V dropped 5 bases and J dropped 4; count of bases not matched to a gene: 5. CDR3 length: 14 residues.

This clone has more than one count but fewer than ten. The junction does not match germline at one end; this may be a read error. This chain joins TRBV6-1 and TRBJ2-1; possible D gene TRBD2, 5 bases. This CDR3 has 15 amino acids. Per germline, CDR1 MNHNS and CDR2 SASEGT. As DNA, the CDR3 is TGTGCCAGCAGGGAAGCGGCTCAGCCCTACAATGAGCAGTTCTTC. It is translated as CASREAAQPYNEQFF.

The rearrangement joins TRBV7-9 to TRBJ2-2; possible D gene TRBD1, 6 bases. The germline V gene has CDR1 SEHNR and CDR2 FQNEAQ (reference sequence). The CDR3 is 15 amino acids. Trimming stripped 5 bases from V and 2 bases from J, with 12 bases between. The DNA of the CDR3 is TGTGCCAGCAGCCCCAGGACAGTTAACACCGGGGAGCTGTTTTTT. This gives the protein CASSPRTVNTGELFF.

J is TRBJ1-3 and V is TRBV5-1; a possible D gene is TRBD1 (5 bases). This CDR3 has 15 amino acids. Germline CDR1 reads SGHRS; CDR2 reads YFSETQ. V lost 1 base and J 4 bases, leaving 12 bases between the germline ends. The DNA for the CDR3 is TGCGCCAGCAGCTTGAGGTCAGGGTCCGGAAACACCATATATTTT. Encoded protein: CASSLRSGSGNTIYF.

This chain links TRBV6-1 with TRBJ1-5; the match to TRBD1 covers 7 bases. Trimming removed 5 bases from V and 7 bases from J; junction bases left unmatched: 11. The CDR3 runs 15 residues. The germline V gene has CDR1 MNHNS and CDR2 SASEGT. This CDR3 reads CASSFRQGEGQPQHF. In DNA, the CDR3 is TGTGCCAGCAGTTTCCGACAGGGCGAGGGCCAGCCCCAGCATTTT.

This chain joins TRBV6-6 and TRBJ2-3; D call uncertain. Germline V gene lookup returns CDR1 MNHNY and CDR2 SVGAGI (reference sequence). Trimming pared 5 bases from V and 6 bases from J, leaving 6 bases between. The CDR3 loop spans 11 amino acids. The DNA of the CDR3 is TGTGCCAGCAGTCCTCTCGATACGCAGTATTTT. Protein sequence: CASSPLDTQYF.

The rearrangement uses TRBV25-1 and TRBJ1-1, with a possible D match to TRBD1 (5 bases). The CDR3 has 15 amino acids. The germline V and J ends were trimmed by 5 bases and 1 base, with 14 bases remaining between them. The germline gives CDR1 MGHDK, CDR2 SYGVNS. CDR3 sequence reads: CASSPFGTSNTEAFF. The CDR3 DNA reads TGTGCCAGCAGTCCATTCGGGACTTCGAACACTGAAGCTTTCTTT. The whole variable domain, filled in from reference TRBV25-1 and TRBJ1-1, reads EADIYQTPRYLVIGTGKKITLECSQTMGHDKMYWYQQDPGMELHLIHYSYGVNSTEKGDLSSESTVSRIRTEHFPLTLESARPSHTSQYLCASSPFGTSNTEAFFGQGTRLTVV.

The genes are TRBV4-3 and TRBJ2-2; 11 nucleotides line up with TRBD2. Germline lookup yields CDR1 LGHNA and CDR2 YSLEER. The CDR3 has 15 residues. Losses at the gene ends were 4 bases for V and 2 bases for J; bases not matched to a gene: 0. In nucleotides, the CDR3 is TGCGCCAGCAGCCGACTAGCGGGAAACACCGGGGAGCTGTTTTTT. It specifies CASSRLAGNTGELFF.

V and J are TRBV5-1 and TRBJ2-3, with D perhaps TRBD2 (6 bases). V lost 3 bases and J lost 6, with 35 bases in between. CDR3 length equals 21 residues. Germline CDR1 SGHRS, CDR2 YFSETQ. DNA of the CDR3: TGCGCCAGCAGCTCCCCGGCCTCTAGCGATCATATCGTACGAGTATATGATACGCAGTATTTT. This encodes CASSSPASSDHIVRVYDTQYF.

The chain has TRBV29-1 and TRBJ2-7, with D possibly matching TRBD1 (6 bases). The CDR3 runs to 12 residues. Trimming removed 7 bases from V and 1 base from J, with 11 bases in between. Germline V gene sequence: CDR1 SQVTM, CDR2 ANQGSEA. The CDR3 protein is CSGTANSYEQYF. CDR3 coding DNA: TGCAGCGGGACAGCTAATTCCTACGAGCAGTACTTC.

The J gene is TRBJ2-1, the V gene TRBV6-1, with TRBD2 as a possible D gene (5 bases). This CDR3 spans 16 amino acids. Deletions cut 4 bases from V and 5 bases from J, with 18 bases between. Germline V gives CDR1 MNHNS, CDR2 SASEGT. The CDR3 region has the DNA TGTGCCAGCAGTGTCTCATCTAGCTCCACCCACAATGAGCAGTTCTTC. This sequence encodes CASSVSSSSTHNEQFF.

The chain recombines TRBV27 with TRBJ1-1, with 7 positions matching TRBD1. In germline, CDR1 is MNHEY, CDR2 SMNVEV (reference sequence). The CDR3 runs to 16 residues. Trimming at V came to 4 bases and at J to 0 bases, leaving 8 bases not matched to a gene. This CDR3 reads CASSSAQGRMNTEAFF. The CDR3 DNA reads as TGTGCCAGCAGTTCGGCACAGGGGAGAATGAACACTGAAGCTTTCTTT.

The chain is built from TRBV5-1 and TRBJ2-6; D tentatively reads TRBD1 or TRBD2 (5 bases each). Trimming cost V 4 bases and J 1 base, with 24 bases left between them. This CDR3 is 20 amino acids long. Per the germline V gene, CDR1 is SGHRS and CDR2 is YFSETQ. CDR3: CASSTGDLLKGSSGANVLTF. As DNA, the CDR3 is TGCGCCAGCAGCACCGGGGACCTCCTCAAGGGAAGTTCTGGGGCCAACGTCCTGACTTTC.

The rearrangement joins TRBV2 to TRBJ2-7, with 10 bases fitting TRBD2. V dropped 6 bases and J dropped 3; count of bases not matched to a gene: 8. CDR3 length: 15 residues. In germline, CDR1 is SNHLY, CDR2 FYNNEI. The CDR3 loop is CASRKGLAGDYEQYF. For the CDR3, the DNA is TGTGCCAGCAGGAAAGGTCTAGCGGGGGACTACGAGCAGTACTTC.

This chain joins TRBV14 and TRBJ2-3; either TRBD1 or TRBD2 may supply D (5 bases each). This CDR3 comprises 14 residues. Per germline, CDR1 SGHDN and CDR2 FVKESK. The germline V and J ends were trimmed by 4 bases and 2 bases, with 10 bases remaining between them. The CDR3 DNA reads TGTGCCAGCAGCCTCTCGGGGCACACAGATACGCAGTATTTT. Translated, it gives CASSLSGHTDTQYF.

This clone showed up just once. The gene calls are TRBV7-3 and TRBJ2-2; 9 positions agree with TRBD2. This CDR3 is 15 amino acids long. Trimming cost V 5 bases and J 2 bases; bases outside gene matches: 3. Germline V gene data show CDR1 as SGHTA and CDR2 as FQGTGA. In nucleotides, the CDR3 is TGTGCCAGCAGCACTAGCGGGCTAAACACCGGGGAGCTGTTTTTT. This encodes CASSTSGLNTGELFF.